This T cell receptor beta chain was recorded in a study of T cells in localized non-small cell lung cancer. Whole-study results and caveats: Only one tumor region was sequenced, so heterogeneity remains possible. Across samples, adjacent lung featured a median roughly 61 of the top 100 tumor clones. Elevated circulating T cell density in blood was associated with longer overall survival. The study found T cell clonality highest in uninvolved adjacent lung, above tumor.

About this clone: Antigen: not known.

This CDR3 is built from 14 residues. From germline, CDR1 is MNHEY and CDR2 SVGAGI. The V end was cut by 7 bases, the J end by 2 bases, with 14 bases between. The table came from immunoSEQ multiplex PCR; TCRdb's copy has only in-frame clones and leaves some out. The data show fewer than 35,000 clones, 78% seen once. The chain has TRBV6-5 and TRBJ1-2; D gene ambiguous. The sample was peripheral blood, taken before any cancer treatment. The sequence came from a male donor at least 60 years old with stage II squamous cell lung carcinoma. CDR3 protein: CASINPGGNYGYTF. The CDR3 DNA follows: TGTGCCAGCATCAACCCTGGCGGGAACTATGGCTACACCTTC.